Listed below are T cell receptor beta chains from one sample, sequenced in a study of blood T cell repertoires in COVID-19. TCRdb keeps only in-frame clones here, not all; method: immunoSEQ multiplex PCR. The sample shows roughly 75,000 clones, roughly 90% of them seen only once. What was sequenced was peripheral blood. Source of these receptors: a human donor in a cohort sampled during active COVID-19. CDR3s include the opening cysteine and the closing phenylalanine or tryptophan. D genes are given only for firm matches. Expanded clones are given a class, and other clones once, few, many or no size at all.

d_call | j_call | clone_size | v_call | cdr3_aa | cdr3_nt
TRBD1 | TRBJ2-1 | NA | TRBV7-2 | CASSSPPGQGLRGEQFF | TGTGCCAGCAGCTCGCCTCCGGGACAGGGGCTCAGGGGTGAGCAGTTCTTC
TRBD2 | TRBJ2-7 | few | TRBV5-1 | CASSSRTPSGGNSYEQYF | TGCGCCAGCAGCTCCCGAACACCTAGCGGGGGTAACTCCTACGAGCAGTACTTC
NA | TRBJ1-1 | NA | TRBV19 | CASTSTGMNTEAFF | TGTGCCAGTACCTCGACAGGTATGAACACTGAAGCTTTCTTT
TRBD2 | TRBJ2-1 | NA | TRBV11-2 | CASSSLAGGYNEQFF | TGTGCCAGCAGCTCACTAGCGGGGGGGTACAATGAGCAGTTCTTC
NA | TRBJ1-1 | NA | TRBV5-1 | CASSRRLTGMNTEAFF | TGCGCCAGCAGCCGCCGCCTAACGGGAATGAACACTGAAGCTTTCTTT
NA | TRBJ2-7 | NA | TRBV11-2 | CASGGFESYEQYF | TGTGCCAGCGGCGGTTTTGAATCCTACGAGCAGTACTTC
TRBD1 | TRBJ2-3 | NA | TRBV5-1 | CASSPGQDTDTQYF | TGCGCCAGCAGCCCAGGACAGGACACAGATACGCAGTATTTT
TRBD1 | TRBJ1-2 | NA | TRBV6-6 | CASSYNGQGGLYGYTF | TGTGCCAGCAGTTATAACGGACAGGGAGGGCTCTATGGCTACACCTTC
TRBD1 | TRBJ2-3 | NA | TRBV7-8 | CASSLEGTGADTQYF | TGTGCCAGCAGCTTAGAGGGGACAGGGGCGGATACGCAGTATTTT
NA | TRBJ1-6 | NA | TRBV6-5 | CASSPRGGFDSPLHF | TGTGCCAGCAGTCCCCGGGGGGGTTTTGATTCACCCCTCCACTTT
TRBD2 | TRBJ2-3 | NA | TRBV7-8 | CASSLGLTGGRSDTQYF | TGTGCCAGCAGCTTAGGTTTGACGGGGGGGAGGTCAGATACGCAGTATTTT
TRBD1 | TRBJ2-7 | once | TRBV6-5 | CASTTTGDTYEQYF | TGTGCCAGCACTACGACAGGGGATACCTACGAGCAGTACTTC
TRBD1 | TRBJ2-5 | NA | TRBV29-1 | CSVGLGDSRETQYF | TGCAGCGTGGGGCTAGGGGACAGTCGAGAGACCCAGTACTTC
NA | TRBJ2-5 | NA | TRBV18 | CASSPNPGETQYF | TGTGCCAGCTCACCCAACCCCGGGGAGACCCAGTACTTC
NA | TRBJ2-3 | NA | TRBV11-3 | CASSFRVGGTQYF | TGTGCCAGCAGTTTTAGGGTGGGGGGTACGCAGTATTTT
TRBD2 | TRBJ2-5 | NA | TRBV15 | CATSRVAGPVETQYF | TGTGCCACCAGCAGAGTAGCGGGCCCGGTTGAGACCCAGTACTTC
TRBD1 | TRBJ1-2 | NA | TRBV30 | CAWSVTGVGGYTF | TGTGCCTGGAGTGTAACAGGGGTAGGTGGCTACACCTTC
TRBD2 | TRBJ2-1 | NA | TRBV5-4 | CASSASGGAGGQFF | TGTGCCAGCAGCGCGAGCGGGGGGGCCGGGGGGCAGTTCTTC
TRBD1 | TRBJ1-1 | NA | TRBV9 | CASSVGLGRGVAEAFF | TGTGCCAGCAGCGTAGGTTTGGGCAGGGGGGTCGCTGAAGCTTTCTTT
NA | TRBJ2-5 | NA | TRBV6-5 | CASSYSIEGRETQYF | TGTGCCAGCAGTTACTCGATCGAGGGGAGGGAGACCCAGTACTTC
NA | TRBJ1-4 | once | TRBV6-2/TRBV6-3 | CASSPTTTTNEKLFF | TGTGCCAGCAGCCCGACAACCACAACTAATGAAAAACTGTTTTTT
TRBD1 | TRBJ2-2 | NA | TRBV29-1 | CSVAGGTGVTGELFF | TGCAGCGTTGCGGGGGGGACAGGGGTTACCGGGGAGCTGTTTTTT
TRBD1 | TRBJ1-2 | NA | TRBV19 | CASAPLRDSSGYTF | TGTGCCAGTGCCCCCCTCCGGGACAGTAGTGGCTACACCTTC
TRBD1 | TRBJ1-4 | NA | TRBV4-1 | CASSQGDGQARDEKLFF | TGCGCCAGCAGCCAAGGGGACGGACAGGCGAGGGATGAAAAACTGTTTTTT
TRBD1 | TRBJ2-2 | once | TRBV5-1 | CASSLAGQGAGGELFF | TGCGCCAGCAGCTTGGCGGGACAGGGGGCCGGCGGGGAGCTGTTTTTT
NA | TRBJ2-5 | NA | TRBV5-4 | CASSLMYRQGETQYF | TGTGCCAGCAGCTTGATGTATCGGCAGGGGGAGACCCAGTACTTC
NA | TRBJ2-1 | NA | TRBV2 | CASGRELTGEQFF | TGTGCCAGCGGACGGGAGCTAACGGGAGAGCAGTTCTTC
TRBD1 | TRBJ1-6 | NA | TRBV19 | CASSTQGQGFSPLHF | TGTGCCAGTAGTACCCAGGGACAGGGGTTTTCACCCCTCCACTTT
TRBD2 | TRBJ2-7 | once | TRBV2 | CASRPPGLAYEQYF | TGTGCCAGCCGACCCCCGGGACTAGCCTACGAGCAGTACTTC
TRBD1 | TRBJ2-5 | NA | TRBV7-2 | CASSRGQGGETQYF | TGTGCCAGCAGCCGCGGACAGGGGGGAGAGACCCAGTACTTC
NA | TRBJ1-4 | NA | TRBV5-4 | CASSAAQGTDEKLFF | TGTGCCAGCAGCGCCGCACAGGGTACGGACGAAAAACTGTTTTTT
NA | TRBJ1-1 | NA | TRBV11-2 | CASSPLTGLPEAFF | TGTGCCAGCAGCCCCTTAACAGGGTTGCCTGAAGCTTTCTTT
NA | TRBJ1-1 | NA | TRBV5-4 | CASSLAQNMNTEAFF | TGTGCCAGCAGCTTGGCACAGAACATGAACACTGAAGCTTTCTTT
TRBD1 | TRBJ2-2 | NA | TRBV2 | CASRGQGAHDTGELFF | TGTGCCAGCAGAGGACAGGGGGCGCACGACACCGGGGAGCTGTTTTTT
TRBD1 | TRBJ1-2 | NA | TRBV27 | CASSSGTGRVYGYTF | TGTGCCAGCAGTTCCGGGACAGGGAGGGTCTATGGCTACACCTTC
TRBD2 | TRBJ2-3 | NA | TRBV15 | CATSRAGTSGGALTDTQYF | TGTGCCACCAGCAGGGCCGGGACTAGCGGGGGGGCCCTCACAGATACGCAGTATTTT
NA | TRBJ1-2 | NA | TRBV3-1/TRBV3-2 | CASSQGGHSYGYTF | TGTGCCAGCAGCCAAGGAGGGCACAGCTATGGCTACACCTTC
TRBD1 | TRBJ1-1 | NA | TRBV6-5 | CASSYPGQGTFF | TGTGCCAGCAGTTACCCGGGACAGGGTACTTTCTTT
TRBD2 | TRBJ2-1 | once | TRBV5-4 | CASSLGAGMTYNEQFF | TGTGCCAGCAGCTTGGGAGCGGGGATGACCTACAATGAGCAGTTCTTC
TRBD1 | TRBJ1-2 | NA | TRBV25-1 | CASSTGVGYGYTF | TGTGCCAGCAGCACAGGGGTGGGCTATGGCTACACCTTC
NA | TRBJ1-2 | NA | TRBV2 | CASSEALTGSRGYGYTF | TGTGCCAGCAGTGAAGCCCTAACAGGATCTAGGGGCTATGGCTACACCTTC
NA | TRBJ1-4 | NA | TRBV28 | CASSLATGSRPRPNEKLFF | TGTGCCAGCAGTTTGGCAACAGGCTCCCGACCCCGCCCTAATGAAAAACTGTTTTTT
TRBD1 | TRBJ2-1 | NA | TRBV7-2 | CASSLNGQGPYNEQFF | TGTGCCAGCAGCTTGAATGGACAGGGACCCTACAATGAGCAGTTCTTC
NA | TRBJ1-1 | NA | TRBV4-1 | CASSQAGGRRSEAFF | TGCGCCAGCAGCCAAGCCGGGGGACGAAGAAGTGAAGCTTTCTTT
TRBD1 | TRBJ2-2 | NA | TRBV7-9 | CASSPPPRDRNTGELFF | TGTGCCAGCAGCCCACCGCCCCGGGACAGAAACACCGGGGAGCTGTTTTTT
NA | TRBJ2-7 | NA | TRBV7-2 | CASSDLSRTFAYEQYF | TGTGCCAGCAGCGACCTCTCTCGGACATTCGCCTACGAGCAGTACTTC
NA | TRBJ1-1 | NA | TRBV5-1 | CASTEGGVGTEAFF | TGCGCCAGCACCGAGGGAGGGGTAGGCACTGAAGCTTTCTTT
NA | TRBJ2-7 | NA | TRBV5-8 | CASSLGLAGPYEQYF | TGTGCCAGCAGCTTGGGGCTCGCAGGGCCCTACGAGCAGTACTTC
NA | TRBJ2-7 | NA | TRBV13 | CASRRGSSYEQYF | TGTGCCAGCAGAAGGGGCAGCTCCTACGAGCAGTACTTC
TRBD2 | TRBJ2-1 | NA | TRBV7-9 | CASSFFRTSGGAPNEQFF | TGTGCCAGCAGCTTCTTTCGGACTAGCGGGGGGGCCCCCAATGAGCAGTTCTTC
TRBD1 | TRBJ1-5 | NA | TRBV27 | CASSSYSGQGGQPQHF | TGTGCCAGCAGTTCATACTCTGGACAGGGTGGTCAGCCCCAGCATTTT
TRBD1 | TRBJ2-1 | NA | TRBV6-5 | CASTGTGGMWQFF | TGTGCCAGCACCGGGACAGGGGGCATGTGGCAGTTCTTC